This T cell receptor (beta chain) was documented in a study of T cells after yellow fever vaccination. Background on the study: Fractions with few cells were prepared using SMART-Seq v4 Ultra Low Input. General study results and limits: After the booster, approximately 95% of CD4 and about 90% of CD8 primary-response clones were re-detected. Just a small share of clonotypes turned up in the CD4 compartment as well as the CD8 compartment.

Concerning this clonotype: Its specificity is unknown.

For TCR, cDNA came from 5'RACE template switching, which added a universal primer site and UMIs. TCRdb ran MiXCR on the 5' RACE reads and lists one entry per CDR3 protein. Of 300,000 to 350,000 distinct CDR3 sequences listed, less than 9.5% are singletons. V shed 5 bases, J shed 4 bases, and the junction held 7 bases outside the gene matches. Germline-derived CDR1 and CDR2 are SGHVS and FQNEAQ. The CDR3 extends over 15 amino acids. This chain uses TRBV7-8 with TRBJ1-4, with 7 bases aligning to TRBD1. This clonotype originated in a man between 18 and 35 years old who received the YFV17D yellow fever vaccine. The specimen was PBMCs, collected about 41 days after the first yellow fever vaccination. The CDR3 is CASSQQGTYNEKLFF. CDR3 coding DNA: TGTGCCAGCAGCCAACAGGGGACCTATAATGAAAAACTGTTTTTT.